This T cell receptor beta chain was sequenced during a study of identifying expanded T cells in peripheral blood. No infections or other immune events were documented during collection. Assay used: immunoSEQ multiplex PCR; TCRdb lists only in-frame clones, some missing. In the table there are under 150,000 clones, about 86% of which are singletons. The sample was blood. This sequence was found in a person aged 18 to 70 in good health.

CDR3 in DNA: TGCGCCAGTACGGAGGGGAGGGATGAGCAGTTCTTC. Encoded protein: CASTEGRDEQFF. The chain links TRBV5-1 to TRBJ2-1, with 7 bases aligning to TRBD2. CDR1 and CDR2 from the germline V gene are SGHRS and YFSETQ. With V trimmed by 8 bases and J by 8 bases, 7 bases remained unmatched. The CDR3 consists of 12 residues.